Following are 19 T cell receptor beta chains from one sample sequenced in a study of blood T cell repertoires in COVID-19. Produced via immunoSEQ multiplex PCR; TCRdb's table is partial and in-frame only. The data show 300,000 to 350,000 clones, approximately 90% seen once. The sample was peripheral blood. The source is a woman between 55 and 75 years old with COVID-19, enrolled during active disease.

This clone was observed a few times. The chain couples TRBV19 to TRBJ1-6; D remains ambiguous. The germline CDR1 and CDR2 sequences are LNHDA and SQIVND (reference sequence). V was trimmed by 6 bases and J by 9 bases, leaving 18 bases between them. CDR3 length: 15 residues. DNA for the CDR3: TGTGCCAGTAGCCCCCTCGCAGGCGACCGTTCACCCCTCCACTTT. Its protein is CASSPLAGDRSPLHF. Filled out from reference TRBV19 and TRBJ1-6, the complete variable domain reads DGGITQSPKYLFRKEGQNVTLSCEQNLNHDAMYWYRQDPGQGLRLIYYSQIVNDFQKGDIAEGYSVSREKKESFPLTVTSAQKNPTAFYLCASSPLAGDRSPLHFGNGTRLTVT.

This clone showed up just once. The chain carries TRBV28 and TRBJ1-4, with D perhaps TRBD1 (5 bases). The ends were cut back, 4 bases at V and 0 bases at J, with 12 bases in the middle. From germline, CDR1 is MDHEN and CDR2 SYDVKM. CDR3 length: 16 residues. This CDR3 reads CASSSSQVTTNEKLFF. CDR3 sequence (DNA): TGTGCCAGCAGTTCCTCACAGGTGACAACTAATGAAAAACTGTTTTTT. Variable domain in full (rest from reference TRBV28 and TRBJ1-4): DVKVTQSSRYLVKRTGEKVFLECVQDMDHENMFWYRQDPGLGLRLIYFSYDVKMKEKGDIPEGYSVSREKKERFSLILESASTNQTSMYLCASSSSQVTTNEKLFFGSGTQLSVL.

There are a few counts of this clone. The chain combines TRBV10-3 with TRBJ1-5; D is perhaps TRBD1 (6 bases). Between the trimmed V and J ends, which lost 11 bases and 3 bases, there was a span of 11 bases. This CDR3 spans 12 amino acids. CDR1 and CDR2 from the germline V gene are ENHRY and SYGVKD. CDR3 residues: CASGGANQPQHF. The CDR3 DNA reads TGTGCCTCGGGGGGGGCCAATCAGCCCCAGCATTTT.

V is TRBV11-2 and J is TRBJ2-5; 8 bases map to TRBD2. V was clipped by 1 base and J by 7 bases; unmatched bases: 5. Germline assignment: CDR1 SGHAT and CDR2 FQNNGV. The CDR3 is 14 amino acids. The CDR3 DNA is TGTGCCAGCAGCTTAGCGGGGGGGCGCGGGACCCAGTACTTC. This encodes CASSLAGGRGTQYF.

This rearrangement joins TRBV7-2 to TRBJ2-1; D is perhaps TRBD2 (7 bases). Looked up from germline, CDR1 is SGHTA and CDR2 is FQGNSA. The CDR3 extends over 15 amino acids. The V end was cut by 5 bases, the J end by 5 bases, with 16 bases between. In nucleotides, the CDR3 is TGTGCCAGCAGCGGCAGGAGGGGGGGAAACAATGAGCAGTTCTTC. Amino acid sequence: CASSGRRGGNNEQFF.

The rearrangement links TRBV9 to TRBJ1-2, with 9 bases matching TRBD1. The germline CDR1 and CDR2 sequences are SGDLS and YYNGEE. V gave up 0 bases and J gave up 5 bases; unmatched junction bases: 5. This CDR3 has 15 residues. CDR3 sequence (DNA): TGTGCCAGCAGCGTAGCGGGACAGGGCGGATATGGCTACACCTTC. This codes for CASSVAGQGGYGYTF.

The sample holds one count of this clone. This rearrangement joins TRBV6-1 to TRBJ2-7, with TRBD2 as a possible D gene (5 bases). V dropped 4 bases and J dropped 5 bases, with 24 bases sitting between them. Germline-derived CDR1 and CDR2 are MNHNS and SASEGT. The CDR3 has 17 residues. DNA for the CDR3: TGTGCCAGCAGTGGCCCACTCGGGTCCACCGGAGGTGACGAGCAGTACTTC. It is translated as CASSGPLGSTGGDEQYF.

The gene calls are TRBV20-1 and TRBJ2-7; 8 nucleotides match TRBD1. Germline loops: CDR1 DFQATT, CDR2 SNEGSKA (reference sequence). Trimming removed 3 bases from V and 2 bases from J; junction bases left unmatched: 6. The CDR3 has 14 residues. The CDR3 loop reads CSASGTGDPYEQYF. The DNA of the CDR3 is TGCAGTGCTAGTGGGACAGGCGATCCCTACGAGCAGTACTTC.

This chain connects TRBV7-9 to TRBJ1-1, with a tentative D call TRBD1 (6 bases). Germline V gene data show CDR1 as SEHNR and CDR2 as FQNEAQ (reference sequence). This CDR3 has 15 amino acids. V lost 0 bases and J 4 bases, leaving 12 bases between the germline ends. The CDR3 reads CASSLAAGDFTEAFF. The CDR3 DNA sequence: TGTGCCAGCAGCTTAGCTGCAGGGGATTTCACTGAAGCTTTCTTT.

The chain couples TRBV12-3 or TRBV12-4 to TRBJ1-4, with D uncertain. The CDR3 is 12 amino acids. Trimming pared 3 bases from V and 7 bases from J, leaving 6 bases between. The CDR3 nucleotides read TGTGCCAGCAGTTTGAGTTCTGAAAAACTGTTTTTT. Translated: CASSLSSEKLFF.

The chain is built from TRBV4-1 and TRBJ1-4, with D unclear. This CDR3 contains 13 residues. V was shortened by 1 base and J by 13 bases, with 13 bases between the two germline ends. Per germline, CDR1 MGHRA and CDR2 YSYEKL. CDR3 bases: TGCGCCAGCAGCCAAGTTCGGGCGGGAGGACTGTTTTTT. Protein product: CASSQVRAGGLFF.

V is TRBV7-2 and J is TRBJ2-5, with D possibly TRBD1 on 5 matching bases. The germline V and J ends were trimmed by 2 bases and 5 bases, with 21 bases remaining between them. CDR3 length: 17 amino acids. Germline lookup yields CDR1 SGHTA and CDR2 FQGNSA. The CDR3 protein is CASSLSGQIAKVETQYF. In DNA, the CDR3 is TGTGCCAGCAGCTTATCAGGGCAGATTGCTAAAGTGGAGACCCAGTACTTC.

V usage is TRBV7-9 and J usage is TRBJ2-7; possibly TRBD1 for D (5 bases). The CDR3 covers 13 residues. The germline CDR1 and CDR2 sequences are SEHNR and FQNEAQ (reference sequence). The V end was cut by 9 bases, the J end by 2 bases, with 14 bases between. The CDR3 reads CASRPTVTYEQYF. For the CDR3, the DNA is TGTGCCAGTCGCCCGACAGTCACCTACGAGCAGTACTTC.

This clone came up once. CDR3 nucleotides: TGTGCCAGCAGCGAGACACAGGGTTTCTATGGCTACACCTTC. Its translation is CASSETQGFYGYTF. V usage is TRBV13 and J usage is TRBJ1-2; possibly TRBD1 for D (6 bases). The CDR3 has 14 residues. Germline CDR1 and CDR2: PRHDT and FYEKMQ (reference sequence). The V gene lost 5 bases and the J gene lost 4 bases, with 14 bases spanning the gap. The variable domain in full, with the rest retrieved from reference TRBV13 and TRBJ1-2, is AAGVIQSPRHLIKEKRETATLKCYPIPRHDTVYWYQQGPGQDPQFLISFYEKMQSDKGSIPDRFSAQQFSDYHSELNMSSLELGDSALYFCASSETQGFYGYTFGSGTRLTVV.

The rearrangement joins TRBV6-5 to TRBJ1-2, with TRBD1 matching 8 bases. The CDR3 is 12 amino acids. Germline CDR1 reads MNHEY; CDR2 reads SVGAGI. V gave up 6 bases and J gave up 8 bases; unmatched junction bases: 5. The CDR3: CASRDRVGGYTF. CDR3 in DNA: TGTGCCAGCAGGGACAGGGTTGGGGGCTACACCTTC.

This clone was observed a single time. The V and J genes are TRBV2 and TRBJ1-3; D is perhaps TRBD1 (6 bases). CDR1 is SNHLY and CDR2 is FYNNEI in the germline V gene. The germline V and J ends were trimmed by 4 bases and 0 bases, with 10 bases remaining between them. There are 15 residues in the CDR3. Written as DNA, the CDR3 is TGTGCCAGCAGTGGGACAGTCATCTCTGGAAACACCATATATTTT. It yields the protein CASSGTVISGNTIYF. Supplemented by reference TRBV2 and TRBJ1-3, the full variable domain reads EPEVTQTPSHQVTQMGQEVILRCVPISNHLYFYWYRQILGQKVEFLVSFYNNEISEKSEIFDDQFSVERPDGSNFTLKIRSTKLEDSAMYFCASSGTVISGNTIYFGEGSWLTVV.

The rearrangement joins TRBV5-1 to TRBJ2-2; D may be TRBD2 (5 bases). The ends were cut back, 0 bases at V and 1 base at J, with 10 bases in the middle. Germline V gene data show CDR1 as SGHRS and CDR2 as YFSETQ. CDR3 size: 16 residues. CDR3 nucleotide sequence: TGCGCCAGCAGCTTGGCTCCCGGGGAGAACACCGGGGAGCTGTTTTTT. Amino acid sequence: CASSLAPGENTGELFF.

This chain uses TRBV5-6 with TRBJ1-5, with D unresolved. V was cut by 1 base and J by 4 bases, with 15 bases left in between. This CDR3 has 16 amino acids. CDR1 and CDR2 from the germline V gene are SGHDT and YYEEEE. The CDR3 DNA follows: TGTGCCAGCAGCTTGAGGAGGTCGTTCGGTAATCAGCCCCAGCATTTT. This codes for CASSLRRSFGNQPQHF.

J is TRBJ1-4 and V is TRBV4-1; 7 positions agree with TRBD1. Trimming took 3 bases from V and 6 from J; bases not matched to a gene: 13. Looked up from germline, CDR1 is MGHRA and CDR2 is YSYEKL. The CDR3 has 17 amino acids. The CDR3 loop reads CASSHVGAGGWDEKLFF. In DNA form, the CDR3 reads TGCGCCAGCAGCCACGTTGGGGCAGGGGGTTGGGATGAAAAACTGTTTTTT.